This T cell receptor (beta chain) comes out of a study of T cells in narcolepsy. This clone was recorded once. Its antigen is unidentified. Study-level points and caveats: Some memory CD4+ repertoires had no autoreactive clone sequences. HCRT-specific and TRIB2-specific autoreactive clonotypes appeared among same-patient CSF and blood CD4+ clonotypes. Reportedly, autoreactive clonotypes were serially detected in patients' blood but not controls'.

Assay used: immunoSEQ multiplex PCR; TCRdb lists only in-frame clones, some missing. The table has roughly 32,000 clones, 80% to 90% seen once. The CDR3 sequence is 15 residues long. V lost 0 bases and J lost 2, with 8 bases in between. Germline V lookup: CDR1 SGHNT, CDR2 YYREEE (reference sequence). The sample consisted of CD45RA- memory CD4+ T cells from PBMCs. The clonotype was recovered from a human donor with narcolepsy. J is TRBJ2-2 and V is TRBV5-4; maybe TRBD2 (6 bases). The CDR3 sequence: CASSLVGTNTGELFF. In DNA form, the CDR3 reads TGTGCCAGCAGCTTGGTTGGGACTAACACCGGGGAGCTGTTTTTT.